This entry features one T cell receptor beta chain sequence. Its antigen remains unidentified. This specimen comes from a study of Graves' ophthalmopathy and Graves' hyperthyroidism. Points from the study as a whole: Also, most clonotypes expanded in the thyroid above 0.001 frequency appeared in blood.

The PBMCs had their origin in approximately 10 ml of fresh peripheral blood. V lost 3 bases and J lost 3, with 11 bases in between. This CDR3 has 14 amino acids. Germline-derived CDR1 and CDR2 are SEHNR and FQNEAQ (reference sequence). TCR beta CDR3 amplification used RNA transcripts. An opening RT-PCR round employed HTBI primers and preceded a second-round multiplex PCR. TCRdb re-called the multiplex PCR reads through MiXCR, storing one row per CDR3 protein. The sample comprises approximately 210,000 distinct CDR3 sequences, around a fifth of which are singletons, and about 40% rests with the top ten.

The sequence derives from a woman in her forties or fifties with Graves' ophthalmopathy. The chain has TRBV7-9 and TRBJ2-5, with D perhaps being TRBD1 or TRBD2 (5 bases each). The specimen was peripheral blood. CDR3 protein: CASSLGTNEETQYF. The CDR3 DNA follows: TGTGCCAGCAGCTTGGGGACCAACGAAGAGACCCAGTACTTC.